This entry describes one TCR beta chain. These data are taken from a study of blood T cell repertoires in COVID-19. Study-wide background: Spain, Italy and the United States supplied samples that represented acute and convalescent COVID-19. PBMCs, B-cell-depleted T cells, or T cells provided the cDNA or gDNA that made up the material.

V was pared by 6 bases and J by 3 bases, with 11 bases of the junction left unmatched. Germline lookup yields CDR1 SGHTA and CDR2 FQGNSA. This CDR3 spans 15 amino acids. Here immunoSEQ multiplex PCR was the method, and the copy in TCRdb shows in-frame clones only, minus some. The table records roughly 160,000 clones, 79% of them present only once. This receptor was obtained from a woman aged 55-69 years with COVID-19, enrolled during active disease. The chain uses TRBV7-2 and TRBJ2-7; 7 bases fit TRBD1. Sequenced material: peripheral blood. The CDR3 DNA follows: TGTGCCAGCAGTCGGACAGGAGCCGGGATCTACGAGCAGTACTTC. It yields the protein CASSRTGAGIYEQYF.